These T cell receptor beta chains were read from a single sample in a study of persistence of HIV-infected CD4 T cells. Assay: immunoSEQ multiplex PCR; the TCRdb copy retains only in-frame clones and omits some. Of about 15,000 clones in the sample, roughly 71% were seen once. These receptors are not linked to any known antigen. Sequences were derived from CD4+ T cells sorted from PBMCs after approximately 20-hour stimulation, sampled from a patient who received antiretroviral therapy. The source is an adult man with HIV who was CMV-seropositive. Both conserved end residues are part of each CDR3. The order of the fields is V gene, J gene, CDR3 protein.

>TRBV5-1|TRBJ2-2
CASSLGRNTGELFF
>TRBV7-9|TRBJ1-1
CASSFYRGEGAEAFF
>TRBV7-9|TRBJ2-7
CASSLSTLQGESSEQYF
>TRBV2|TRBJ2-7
CASTEADEQYF
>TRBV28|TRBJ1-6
CASSSVEGQGSPLHF
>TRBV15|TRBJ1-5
CATSRKSGIGNQPQHF
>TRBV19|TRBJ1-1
CASKLGPEGFTEAFF
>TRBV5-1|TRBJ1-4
CASSALDEKLFF
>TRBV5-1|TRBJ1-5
CASSLQGYGNQPQHF
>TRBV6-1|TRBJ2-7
CASSDRFGAYEQYF
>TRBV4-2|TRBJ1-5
CASSQDRNYKQPQHF
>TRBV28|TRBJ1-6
CASLTFGQGAYNSPLHF
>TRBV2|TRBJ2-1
CASSAAPRSYNEQFF
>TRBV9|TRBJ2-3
CASSPRRATDTQYF
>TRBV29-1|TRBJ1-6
CSVATGDWSPLHF
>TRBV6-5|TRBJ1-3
CASTPTGGGNTIYF
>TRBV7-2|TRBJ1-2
CASSLAGAGQGYTF
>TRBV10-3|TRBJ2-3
CAISGPGLADTQYF
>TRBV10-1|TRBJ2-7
CASSATGVSYEQYF
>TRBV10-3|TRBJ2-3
CAISEGLADTTDTQYF
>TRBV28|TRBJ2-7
CASRSGTSVYEQYF
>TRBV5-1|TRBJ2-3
CASSLVWVTDTQYF
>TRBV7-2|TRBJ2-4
CASSFPSGGVDIQYF
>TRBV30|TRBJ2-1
CAWIPGGADAYNEQFF
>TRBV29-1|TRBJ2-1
CSPSGTGANEQFF
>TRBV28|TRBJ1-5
CASSQRQGWQPQHF
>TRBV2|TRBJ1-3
CASSEAPDRNTIYF
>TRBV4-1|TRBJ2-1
CASSQAIGTSGTYNEQFF
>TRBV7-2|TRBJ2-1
CATRRLAGGHNEQFF
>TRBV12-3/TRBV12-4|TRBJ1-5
CASSLNSRGPQHF
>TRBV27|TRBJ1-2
CASSQPGNYGYTF
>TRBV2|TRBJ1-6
CASSEAGSYNSPLHF
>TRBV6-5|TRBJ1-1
CASSKPGGLTEAFF
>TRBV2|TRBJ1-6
CASSIRRYSPLHF
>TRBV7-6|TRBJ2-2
CASSLEIGYTGELFF
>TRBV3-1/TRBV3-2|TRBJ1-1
CASSLGQGLTEAFF
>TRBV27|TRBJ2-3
CASQSGGLPDTQYF
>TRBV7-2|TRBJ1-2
CASSSRGGTGSYGYTF
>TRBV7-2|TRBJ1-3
CASSLIGSGNTIYF
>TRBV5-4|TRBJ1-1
CASSLGIQPEAFF
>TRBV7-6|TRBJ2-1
CASSFTSGGRNEQFF